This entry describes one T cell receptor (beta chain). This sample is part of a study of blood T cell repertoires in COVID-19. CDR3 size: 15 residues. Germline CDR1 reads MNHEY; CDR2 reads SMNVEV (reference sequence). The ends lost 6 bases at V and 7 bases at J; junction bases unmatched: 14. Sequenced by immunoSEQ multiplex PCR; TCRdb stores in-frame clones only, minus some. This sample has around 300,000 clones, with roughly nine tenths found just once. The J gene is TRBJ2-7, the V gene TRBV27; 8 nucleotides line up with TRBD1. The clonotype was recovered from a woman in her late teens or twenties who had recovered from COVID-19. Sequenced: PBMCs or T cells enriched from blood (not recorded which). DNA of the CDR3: TGTGCCAGCAGCCAACCAGGACAGGGCGTGCGGGAGCAGTACTTC. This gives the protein CASSQPGQGVREQYF.